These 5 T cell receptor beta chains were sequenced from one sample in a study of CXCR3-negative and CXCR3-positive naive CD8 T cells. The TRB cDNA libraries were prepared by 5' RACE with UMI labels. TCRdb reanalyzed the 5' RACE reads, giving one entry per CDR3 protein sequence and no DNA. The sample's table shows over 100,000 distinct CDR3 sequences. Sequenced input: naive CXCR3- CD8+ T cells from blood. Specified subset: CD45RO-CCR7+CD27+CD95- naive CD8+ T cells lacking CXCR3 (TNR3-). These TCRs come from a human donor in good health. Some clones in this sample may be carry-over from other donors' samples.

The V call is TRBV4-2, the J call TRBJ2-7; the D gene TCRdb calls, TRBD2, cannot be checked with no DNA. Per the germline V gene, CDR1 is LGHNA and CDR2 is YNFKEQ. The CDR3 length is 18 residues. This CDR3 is CASSQESPTGLAHYEQYF.

The chain's CDR3 is CSLQGLDTEAFF. The rearrangement links TRBV29-1 to TRBJ1-1. Germline V gene sequence: CDR1 SQVTM, CDR2 ANQGSEA. The CDR3 covers 12 residues. The variable domain in full, completed from reference TRBV29-1 and TRBJ1-1, reads SAVISQKPSRDICQRGTSLTIQCQVDSQVTMMFWYRQQPGQSLTLIATANQGSEATYESGFVIDKFPISRPNLTFSTLTVSNMSPEDSSIYLCSLQGLDTEAFFGQGTRLTVV.

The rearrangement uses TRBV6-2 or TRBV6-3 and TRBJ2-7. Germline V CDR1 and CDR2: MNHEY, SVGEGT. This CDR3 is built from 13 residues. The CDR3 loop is CASSYWTGDEQYF.

This CDR3 reads CSVATDYEQYF. The chain has TRBV29-1 and TRBJ2-7; TCRdb calls TRBD1, which cannot be checked without DNA. The CDR3 has 11 residues. Looked up from germline, CDR1 is SQVTM and CDR2 is ANQGSEA.

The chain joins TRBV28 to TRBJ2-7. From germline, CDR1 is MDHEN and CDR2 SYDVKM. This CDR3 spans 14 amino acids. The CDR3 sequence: CASSFLRAPYEQYF.